These 10 T cell receptor beta chains were sequenced from one sample in a study of T cells in localized non-small cell lung cancer. Only in-frame clones appear in the TCRdb table, and some are missing; sequencing was by immunoSEQ multiplex PCR. The sample yields some 14,000 clones, 28% seen once. The sample consisted of lung tumor tissue, taken before any cancer treatment. The receptors here all came from a female donor of 60 years or more with stage I lung adenocarcinoma.

This clone was recorded at least ten times. The chain has TRBV6-8 and TRBJ2-3; 9 bases agree with TRBD2. V lost 6 bases, J lost 5 bases, and 3 bases stayed unmatched. The CDR3 loop spans 13 amino acids. Looked up from germline, CDR1 is MNHGY and CDR2 is SAAAGT. Here the CDR3 reads CASSAGGGDTQYF. The CDR3 DNA is TGTGCCAGCAGCGCGGGAGGGGGAGATACGCAGTATTTT.

This clone came up a few times. V is TRBV7-1 and J is TRBJ1-5; possible D gene TRBD1, 5 bases. TRBV7-1 is flagged as an ORF with uncertain function. The length of the CDR3 is 13 residues. Deletions cut 5 bases from V and 6 bases from J, with 11 bases between. The CDR3 DNA reads as TGTGCCAGCAGCCCAGGGCCGGGTCAGCCCCAGCATTTT. The encoded protein is CASSPGPGQPQHF.

This clone was picked up a small number of times. CDR3 coding DNA: TGCAGCGTTCGGGGTAACTCCTACGAGCAGTACTTC. This encodes CSVRGNSYEQYF. The genes are TRBV29-1 and TRBJ2-7; a possible D gene is TRBD2 (5 bases). From germline, CDR1 is SQVTM and CDR2 ANQGSEA. Trimming took 5 bases from V and 0 from J, leaving 8 bases between them. The CDR3 contains 12 residues.

The CDR3 coding sequence is TGTGCCAGCTCCCCCGGACAGGGGGGAGGTGGGGCCAACGTCCTGACTTTC. This gives the protein CASSPGQGGGGANVLTF. The gene calls are TRBV18 and TRBJ2-6, with TRBD1 identical over 10 bases. V was pared by 6 bases and J by 3 bases, with 8 bases of the junction left unmatched. CDR1 is KGHSH and CDR2 is LQKENI in the germline V gene. The CDR3 spans 17 residues. The full variable domain, completed using reference TRBV18 and TRBJ2-6, is NAGVMQNPRHLVRRRGQEARLRCSPMKGHSHVYWYRQLPEEGLKFMVYLQKENIIDESGMPKERFSAEFPKEGPSILRIQQVVRGDSAAYFCASSPGQGGGGANVLTFGAGSRLTVL.

This clone was seen a few times. CDR3 amino acids: CASSLDGPNQPQHF. For the CDR3, the DNA is TGTGCCAGCAGCTTGGATGGCCCAAATCAGCCCCAGCATTTT. The gene calls are TRBV11-3 and TRBJ1-5, with D unresolved. Germline V gives CDR1 SGHNT, CDR2 YENEEA. V was shortened by 3 bases and J by 4 bases, with 10 bases between the two germline ends. This CDR3 comprises 14 residues. The variable domain in full, with the rest retrieved from reference TRBV11-3 and TRBJ1-5, is EAGVVQSPRYKIIEKKQPVAFWCNPISGHNTLYWYLQNLGQGPELLIRYENEEAVDDSQLPKDRFSAERLKGVDSTLKIQPAELGDSAVYLCASSLDGPNQPQHFGDGTRLSIL.

This clone counts as medium-sized (0.01 to 0.1%). V is TRBV11-3 and J is TRBJ2-5, with 7 bases that match TRBD1. This CDR3 has 14 residues. CDR1 is SGHNT, CDR2 YENEEA, per germline. J gave up 3 bases and V 0 bases, and 1 base lay outside the gene matches. CDR3 bases: TGTGCCAGCAGCTTAGATACAGGGGAAGAGACCCAGTACTTC. Amino acids: CASSLDTGEETQYF.

This clone was counted many times. The V and J genes are TRBV9 and TRBJ2-7; 9 bases are a match to TRBD2. With V trimmed by 0 bases and J by 6 bases, 16 bases remained unmatched. Germline CDR1 reads SGDLS; CDR2 reads YYNGEE. CDR3 size: 18 residues. The CDR3 protein is CASSVAPGRAGGPAEQYF. The DNA for the CDR3 is TGTGCCAGCAGCGTAGCCCCCGGTAGGGCGGGAGGGCCTGCCGAGCAGTACTTC. Variable domain in full (rest from reference TRBV9 and TRBJ2-7): DSGVTQTPKHLITATGQRVTLRCSPRSGDLSVYWYQQSLDQGLQFLIQYYNGEERAKGNILERFSAQQFPDLHSELNLSSLELGDSALYFCASSVAPGRAGGPAEQYFGPGTRLTVT.

V and J are TRBV14 and TRBJ2-7; 12 positions agree with TRBD2. The CDR3 has 15 residues. The junction had 7 bases not matched to a gene; V was cut back by 5 bases and J by 5 bases. Germline CDR1 reads SGHDN; CDR2 reads FVKESK. The CDR3: CASSYGLAGFNEQYF. The CDR3 DNA follows: TGTGCCAGCAGCTATGGACTAGCGGGATTCAACGAGCAGTACTTC.

This chain uses TRBV15 with TRBJ1-6; TRBD1 aligns across 11 bases. The CDR3 is 15 residues long. In germline, CDR1 is LNHNV, CDR2 YYDKDF (reference sequence). Trimming cost V 3 bases and J 9 bases; bases outside gene matches: 4. This chain's CDR3 is CATSRSGTGGSPLHF. CDR3 coding DNA: TGTGCCACCAGCAGGTCCGGGACAGGGGGTTCACCCCTCCACTTT.

This clone appeared a single time. The chain has TRBV14 and TRBJ2-1; D is uncertain. Trimming left V 1 base short and J 10 bases short, with 11 bases between. This CDR3 has 13 residues. From germline, CDR1 is SGHDN and CDR2 FVKESK. The CDR3 sequence is CASSQAQVGEQFF. The CDR3 DNA sequence: TGTGCCAGCAGCCAAGCCCAAGTTGGGGAGCAGTTCTTC.